The sequence of this TCR beta chain was determined in a study of cytomegalovirus exposure and HLA in healthy donors. Study-wide points: Among the CMV-associated chains, a few were confirmed in vitro as specific for CMV antigens. Researchers counted around 180 TCR beta chains as cytomegalovirus-associated.

As concerns this clone: Antigen: not known.

Per the germline V gene, CDR1 is GTSNPN and CDR2 is SVGIG (reference sequence). CDR3 length: 12 residues. Trimming took off 5 bases at V and 7 bases at J, with 14 bases between the two ends. The PCR was carried out with 60 Vbeta primers and 13 Jbeta primers. Produced via immunoSEQ multiplex PCR; TCRdb's table is partial and in-frame only. The table includes 6,000 to 8,500 clones, roughly half detected once. The source is a man aged 25-45 years in good health and CMV-seropositive. The gene calls are TRBV30 and TRBJ1-2; D possibly corresponds to TRBD1 (5 bases). Sequencing was carried out using PBMCs. CDR3 DNA sequence: TGTGCCTGGTCCCGGCAGGGTTTTGGCTACACCTTC. Protein: CAWSRQGFGYTF.